A single sample gave rise to the 11 T cell receptor beta chains below, sequenced in a study of response to subunit inactivated influenza vaccine. One entry per CDR3 protein, called by TCRdb with MiXCR from the RT-PCR reads. Of about 540,000 distinct CDR3 sequences listed, approximately 22% were seen once; the top ten hold 2.8%. The sample was also reused in another study, on T cells expressing NK-cell markers. That source reports: In generating TCR beta cDNA, 5'RACE template switching with UMIs was used.

The source was CD4+ T cells sorted from PBMCs, collected 11 to 12 days after vaccination. The receptor set was obtained from a man between 45 and 60 years old who received an inactivated influenza vaccine.

The chain links TRBV3-1 to TRBJ1-6; 7 bases match TRBD1. CDR3 length equals 15 residues. Germline V gene sequence: CDR1 LGHDT, CDR2 YNNKEL (reference sequence). V gave up 7 bases and J gave up 5 bases; unmatched junction bases: 8. The DNA for the CDR3 is TGTGCCAGCAAGAACAGGGGCTTCGATAATTCACCCCTCCACTTT. Protein sequence: CASKNRGFDNSPLHF. Complete variable domain (other parts from reference TRBV3-1 and TRBJ1-6): DTAVSQTPKYLVTQMGNDKSIKCEQNLGHDTMYWYKQDSKKFLKIMFSYNNKELIINETVPNRFSPKSPDKAHLNLHINSLELGDSAVYFCASKNRGFDNSPLHFGNGTRLTVT.

In its sample, this clonotype was seen a few times. V usage is TRBV29-1 and J usage is TRBJ1-5; no clear D gene. V lost 4 bases to trimming and J lost 7 bases, with 14 bases between them. The CDR3 loop spans 13 amino acids. Germline CDR1 is SQVTM and CDR2 is ANQGSEA. The CDR3 sequence: CSVGSSLGQPQHF. The CDR3 DNA reads as TGCAGCGTTGGGTCGAGTCTGGGGCAGCCCCAGCATTTT.

This chain's CDR3 is CSARDGHPAGTQYF. CDR3 sequence (DNA): TGCAGTGCTAGAGATGGGCATCCTGCTGGGACCCAGTACTTC. The V call is TRBV20-1, the J call TRBJ2-5, with D unclear. Germline CDR1 and CDR2: DFQATT and SNEGSKA (reference sequence). The V end was cut by 0 bases, the J end by 7 bases, with 15 bases between. The CDR3 runs 14 residues.

This clonotype was seen only a few times. The chain joins TRBV7-2 to TRBJ1-1; possibly TRBD1 for D (5 bases). The CDR3 runs 15 residues. Germline CDR1 is SGHTA and CDR2 is FQGNSA. Trimming took off 3 bases at V and 4 bases at J, with 15 bases between the two ends. CDR3 residues: CASSFRLGRGTEAFF. Written as DNA, the CDR3 is TGTGCCAGCAGCTTCCGATTGGGGCGTGGCACTGAAGCTTTCTTT.

The J gene is TRBJ2-7, the V gene TRBV6-2 or TRBV6-3, with D perhaps TRBD2 (6 bases). The CDR3 covers 13 residues. V gave up 5 bases and J gave up 4 bases, with 12 bases separating them. Germline CDR1 is MNHEY and CDR2 is SVGEGT. CDR3 sequence reads: CASSRLVVYEQYF. CDR3 coding DNA: TGTGCCAGCAGTCGACTAGTGGTGTACGAGCAGTACTTC.

The chain uses TRBV5-1 and TRBJ1-6; D gene ambiguous. Germline V gene sequence: CDR1 SGHRS, CDR2 YFSETQ. The CDR3 is 17 residues long. The V end was cut by 0 bases, the J end by 9 bases, with 19 bases between. As DNA, the CDR3 is TGCGCCAGCAGCTTGGATCCCATACCGGGAATAAGTTCACCCCTCCACTTT. Protein product: CASSLDPIPGISSPLHF. Variable domain in full (rest from reference TRBV5-1 and TRBJ1-6): KAGVTQTPRYLIKTRGQQVTLSCSPISGHRSVSWYQQTPGQGLQFLFEYFSETQRNKGNFPGRFSGRQFSNSRSEMNVSTLELGDSALYLCASSLDPIPGISSPLHFGNGTRLTVT.

The V and J genes are TRBV12-3 or TRBV12-4 and TRBJ2-5, with 10 bases identical to TRBD2. The CDR3 is made up of 16 amino acids. Trimming took 6 bases from V and 5 from J; bases not matched to a gene: 12. The CDR3 DNA reads as TGTGCCAGCAGGGCTAGACTAGCGGGCCTTAGGGAGACCCAGTACTTC. Residues: CASRARLAGLRETQYF.

The rearrangement links TRBV6-4 to TRBJ2-7; unclear D gene. This CDR3 has 10 residues. Germline V gives CDR1 MRHNA, CDR2 SNTAGT. Trimming cost V 4 bases and J 5 bases, with 3 bases left between them. CDR3 amino acids: CASSVHEQYF. Here the CDR3 DNA reads TGTGCCAGCAGTGTCCACGAGCAGTACTTC.

V is TRBV28 and J is TRBJ2-1, with D maybe TRBD2 (6 bases). This CDR3 region has 16 residues. The germline gives CDR1 MDHEN, CDR2 SYDVKM. Deletions cut 5 bases from V and 2 bases from J, with 16 bases between. This chain's CDR3 is CASSPSGPTPYNEQFF. The CDR3 DNA reads TGTGCCAGCAGTCCCAGCGGGCCCACCCCCTACAATGAGCAGTTCTTC.

This clonotype was recorded many times. V usage is TRBV3-1 and J usage is TRBJ2-7; 7 positions match TRBD1. The V gene's germline CDR1 is LGHDT and CDR2 YNNKEL (reference sequence). CDR3 size: 13 residues. The V segment lost 1 base and the J segment 5 bases; nucleotides outside the gene matches: 2. This CDR3 is CASSQVGGHEQYF. For the CDR3, the DNA is TGTGCCAGCAGCCAAGTAGGGGGCCACGAGCAGTACTTC.

The table lists this clonotype with a few counts. V and J are TRBV24-1 and TRBJ2-3; TRBD1 agrees at 9 bases. The CDR3 runs to 16 residues. Germline CDR1 is KGHDR and CDR2 is SFDVKD. The junction had 8 bases not matched to a gene; V was cut back by 4 bases and J by 4 bases. The chain's CDR3 is CATSEETGGAADTQYF. DNA of the CDR3: TGTGCCACCAGTGAGGAAACAGGGGGCGCAGCAGATACGCAGTATTTT.